This T cell receptor (beta chain) was sequenced in a study of CXCR3-negative and CXCR3-positive naive CD8 T cells. As concerns this clonotype: What it binds is not known.

With UMI labels, 5' RACE was used to prepare the TRB cDNA libraries. TCRdb processed the 5' RACE reads again and assigns one entry to each CDR3 protein, with no DNA. The sample data list about 90,000 distinct CDR3 sequences. Findings of the study overall: Because surface CD5 did not distinguish the naive subsets, TCR strength was inferred from TRB CDR3 properties.

From germline, CDR1 is DFQATT and CDR2 SNEGSKA (reference sequence). This CDR3 spans 15 amino acids. The rearrangement uses TRBV20-1 and TRBJ2-1; TCRdb gives TRBD1 as the D gene, but with no DNA this cannot be confirmed. Material: naive CXCR3- CD8+ T cells from blood. Subset reported: CD45RO-CCR7+CD27+CD95- naive CD8+ T cells lacking CXCR3 (TNR3-). This TCR came from a human donor in good health. Some clones in this sample may be carry-over from other donors' samples. The CDR3 spells CSARPQGDNYNEQFF.